What follows are 2 T cell receptor beta chains derived from one specimen sequenced in a study of T cells after yellow fever vaccination. One entry per CDR3 protein, called by TCRdb with MiXCR from the 5' RACE reads. The data hold 200,000 to 300,000 distinct CDR3 sequences, with around 7% observed a single time. The sequences come from CD4+ T cells sorted from PBMCs, collected 15 days after the yellow fever booster vaccination. Receptors originate from a man younger than 45 who received the YFV17D yellow fever vaccine.

In this sample, this clonotype turned up many times. The rearrangement links TRBV5-1 to TRBJ2-7; TRBD2 agrees at 7 bases. V lost 1 base and J lost 3; bases outside the gene matches: 4. The CDR3 has 14 residues. Germline V lookup: CDR1 SGHRS, CDR2 YFSETQ. CDR3 coding DNA: TGCGCCAGCAGCTTGTCTGCTAGCGGCTACGAGCAGTACTTC. This encodes CASSLSASGYEQYF.

The genes are TRBV4-3 and TRBJ2-1, with 7 bases aligning to TRBD2. The germline V gene has CDR1 LGHNA and CDR2 YSLEER. Trimming took 2 bases from V and 6 from J; bases not matched to a gene: 16. The CDR3 covers 18 residues. CDR3 amino acids: CASSQRLFSREEFNEQFF. The CDR3 DNA follows: TGCGCCAGCAGCCAAAGGCTCTTCTCCCGGGAGGAGTTCAATGAGCAGTTCTTC.